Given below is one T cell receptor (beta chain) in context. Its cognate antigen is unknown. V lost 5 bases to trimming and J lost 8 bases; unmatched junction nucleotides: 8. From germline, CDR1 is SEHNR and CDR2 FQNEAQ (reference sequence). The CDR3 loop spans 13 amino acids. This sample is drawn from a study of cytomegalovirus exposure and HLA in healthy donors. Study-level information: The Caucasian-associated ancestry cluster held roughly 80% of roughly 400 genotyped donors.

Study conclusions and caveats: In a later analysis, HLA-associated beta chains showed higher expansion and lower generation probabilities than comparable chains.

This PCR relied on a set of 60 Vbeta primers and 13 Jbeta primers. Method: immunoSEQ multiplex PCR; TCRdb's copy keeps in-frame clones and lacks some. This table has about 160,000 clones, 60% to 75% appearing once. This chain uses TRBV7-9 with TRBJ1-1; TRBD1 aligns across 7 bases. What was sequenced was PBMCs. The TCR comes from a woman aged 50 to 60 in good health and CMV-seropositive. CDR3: CASSLQQGVEAFF. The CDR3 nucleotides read TGTGCCAGCAGCCTTCAGCAGGGGGTAGAAGCTTTCTTT.